The rows below give T cell receptor beta chains drawn from one sample of a study of cytomegalovirus exposure and HLA in healthy donors. The data were produced by immunoSEQ multiplex PCR, yet TCRdb's version contains in-frame clones alone and is incomplete. Seen here are 200,000 to 250,000 clones, about 72% observed once, and the top ten hold 3.8%. Material for sequencing was PBMCs. Source of these receptors: a male donor in good health and CMV-seronegative. Each CDR3 is given with its conserved first and last residue. D genes are given only for firm matches. Expanded clones are given a class, and other clones once, few, many or no size at all.

j_gene,abundance,d_gene,v_gene,CDR3nt,CDR3aa
TRBJ2-7,-,-,TRBV6-6,TGTGCCAGCAGTACGCCGGGACGGGGGTCGTTCTACGAGCAGTACTTC,CASSTPGRGSFYEQYF
TRBJ2-5,-,-,TRBV2,TGTGCCAGCAGAGACAGACAAGAGACCCAGTACTTC,CASRDRQETQYF
TRBJ2-7,-,-,TRBV19,TGTGCCAGTAGTTCCCGTACGTCGAGCTCCTACGAGCAGTACTTC,CASSSRTSSSYEQYF
TRBJ2-7,-,TRBD2,TRBV11-3,TGTGCCAGCAGCTTCGGGAGGGGTTACGAGCAGTACTTC,CASSFGRGYEQYF
TRBJ2-7,-,TRBD1,TRBV15,TGTGCCACCAGCGGACAGGGTATATCCTACGAGCAGTACTTC,CATSGQGISYEQYF
TRBJ2-2,-,TRBD1,TRBV7-3,TGTGCCAGCAGCCTCACAGGGGGCCCGCGAGGCACCGGGGAGCTGTTTTTT,CASSLTGGPRGTGELFF
TRBJ2-1,-,TRBD2,TRBV5-8,TGTGCCAGCAGCTCACCCGGGGAGGGCTACAATGAGCAGTTCTTC,CASSSPGEGYNEQFF
TRBJ1-3,-,-,TRBV5-1,TGCGCCAGCAGCCCGACCGAAGCGGGCTGGAACACCATATATTTT,CASSPTEAGWNTIYF
TRBJ2-3,-,TRBD2,TRBV5-1,TGCGCCAGCAGCATGACTAGCGGGAGTGGTGATACGCAGTATTTT,CASSMTSGSGDTQYF
TRBJ2-1,-,TRBD2,TRBV19,TGTGCCAGTACGCGGAGCGGGGCATCCTACAATGAGCAGTTCTTC,CASTRSGASYNEQFF
TRBJ2-2,-,-,TRBV28,TGTGCTACCGGGGAAACCGGGGAGCTGTTTTTT,CATGETGELFF
TRBJ2-3,-,TRBD1,TRBV5-4,TGTGCCAGCAGCTCCAGGGGGCAGGGAGATACGCAGTATTTT,CASSSRGQGDTQYF
TRBJ2-5,-,TRBD2,TRBV6-6,TGTGCCAGCAGCCGACCCGGGACTAGCGGAGAAGAGACCCAGTACTTC,CASSRPGTSGEETQYF
TRBJ1-5,-,TRBD1,TRBV7-6,TGTGCCAGCAGCTTAGAGACAGGGCTAGGTCAGCCCCAGCATTTT,CASSLETGLGQPQHF
TRBJ2-2,few,TRBD2,TRBV2,TGTGCCAGCAGGACTAGCGGGACGGACGGCGGGGAGCTGTTTTTT,CASRTSGTDGGELFF
TRBJ1-6,few,TRBD1,TRBV7-8,TGTGCCAGCAGCTCCTTGCCAGGGGGCAATTCACCCCTCCACTTT,CASSSLPGGNSPLHF
TRBJ2-5,-,TRBD2,TRBV29-1,TGCAGCGTCCGGACTAGCGGGAGTGAGACCCAGTACTTC,CSVRTSGSETQYF
TRBJ2-3,-,-,TRBV6-6,TGTGCCAGCAGACAAAGGGGGACAGATACGCAGTATTTT,CASRQRGTDTQYF
TRBJ1-6,-,-,TRBV13,TGTGCCAGCAGCTATTTACAGAGCAATTCACCCCTCCACTTT,CASSYLQSNSPLHF
TRBJ2-1,few,TRBD2,TRBV11-2,TGTGCCAGCACCTTAGCGGGAGGGCCTTACAATGAGCAGTTCTTC,CASTLAGGPYNEQFF
TRBJ2-2,-,TRBD1,TRBV7-2,TGTGCCAGCAGCTCCCAGGGGGCCAGCACCGGGGAGCTGTTTTTT,CASSSQGASTGELFF
TRBJ1-5,-,-,TRBV18,TGTGCCAGCTCCCCGGTGAGGACTAATCAGCCCCAGCATTTT,CASSPVRTNQPQHF
TRBJ1-1,-,-,TRBV19,TGTGCCAGTAGTATCCGGACAGCCATGAACACTGAAGCTTTCTTT,CASSIRTAMNTEAFF
TRBJ2-1,few,-,TRBV11-1,TGTGCCAGCAGCACCCGCAATTCCCCACAATTCGAGCAGTTCTTC,CASSTRNSPQFEQFF
TRBJ1-1,few,TRBD1,TRBV30,TGTGCCTGCCGGGGACAGGGAAAGGCTTTCTTT,CACRGQGKAFF
TRBJ2-3,-,-,TRBV19,TGTGCCAGTAGACCCCAGGGGGGAGATACGCAGTATTTT,CASRPQGGDTQYF
TRBJ2-7,-,-,TRBV6-1,TGTGCCAGCAGTGTCGGGACTCACTACGAGCAGTACTTC,CASSVGTHYEQYF